This TCR beta chain was observed in a study of T cell responses to AZD1222 COVID-19 vaccine. Study-wide points: Spike-specific TCR depth and breadth grew after two AZD1222 doses. The sample set comprised mostly white British donors with more females, and clonal diversity was possibly underestimated.

As regards this clone: Its antigen is as yet unknown.

Germline V gene sequence: CDR1 LNHNV, CDR2 YYDKDF (reference sequence). This CDR3 comprises 14 residues. V shed 0 bases and J shed 6 bases, with 11 bases lying between them. TCRdb's table, derived via immunoSEQ multiplex PCR, lists solely in-frame clones and lacks some. The table has roughly 150,000 clones, about 89% seen once. Specimen: peripheral blood, collected 28 days after the second AZD1222 dose. This TCR came from an adult who received the AZD1222 COVID-19 vaccine. This chain joins TRBV15 and TRBJ1-2; no clear D gene. CDR3 sequence (DNA): TGTGCCACCAGCAGAGACTACCAGATAGATGGCTACACCTTC. It is translated as CATSRDYQIDGYTF.